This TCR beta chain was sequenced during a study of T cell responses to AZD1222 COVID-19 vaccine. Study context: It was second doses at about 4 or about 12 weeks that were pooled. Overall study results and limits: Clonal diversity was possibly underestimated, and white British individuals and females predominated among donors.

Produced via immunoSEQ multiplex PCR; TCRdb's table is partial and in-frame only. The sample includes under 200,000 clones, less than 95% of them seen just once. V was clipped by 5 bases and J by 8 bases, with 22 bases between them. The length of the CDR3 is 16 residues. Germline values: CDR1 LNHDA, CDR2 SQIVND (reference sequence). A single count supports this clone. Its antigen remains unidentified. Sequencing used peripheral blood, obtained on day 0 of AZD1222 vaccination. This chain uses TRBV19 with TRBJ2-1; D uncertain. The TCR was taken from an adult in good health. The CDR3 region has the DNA TGTGCCAGTAGTCTTCACCCGTTACCACAAGGCGATGAGCAGTTCTTC. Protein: CASSLHPLPQGDEQFF.